These 10 T cell receptor beta chains originate from one sample sequenced in a study of coeliac disease. Study-wide results and limits: Active celiac intraepithelial and lamina propria samples had lower TRB and TRG clonality than control samples.

These receptors have no known antigen. TCRdb's table, derived via immunoSEQ multiplex PCR, lists solely in-frame clones and lacks some. The sample lists thousands of clones; 65% to 80% were seen once. Sequences were obtained from lamina propria lymphocytes from the gut. The receptors originated from a young woman with active celiac disease.

In its sample, this clone was seen a few times. The chain employs TRBV28 and TRBJ2-3; TRBD2 might be the D (5 bases). Germline CDR1 reads MDHEN; CDR2 reads SYDVKM. The CDR3 totals 13 residues. Trimming stripped 2 bases from V and 11 bases from J, with 14 bases between. CDR3 in amino acids: CASSLRAPGRQYF. In DNA form, the CDR3 reads TGTGCCAGCAGTTTACGGGCCCCGGGGAGGCAGTATTTT.

The V gene is TRBV9, the J gene TRBJ1-6; D is perhaps TRBD1 (6 bases). Trimming shortened V by 0 bases and J by 10 bases, and 11 bases separated the two germline ends. The CDR3 contains 14 residues. Germline V gene data show CDR1 as SGDLS and CDR2 as YYNGEE. CDR3 in amino acids: CASSVEQGWSPLHF. CDR3 DNA sequence: TGTGCCAGCAGCGTAGAACAGGGTTGGTCACCCCTCCACTTT.

J is TRBJ2-2 and V is TRBV4-1; a possible D gene is TRBD2 (6 bases). Trimming left V 2 bases short and J 8 bases short, with 15 bases between. Germline assignment: CDR1 MGHRA and CDR2 YSYEKL. CDR3 length: 15 residues. The CDR3 protein is CASSQFGPGVGELFF. The CDR3 DNA sequence: TGCGCCAGCAGCCAATTTGGCCCGGGGGTGGGGGAGCTGTTTTTT.

The V and J genes are TRBV10-1 and TRBJ1-1; no clear D. The CDR3 has 12 amino acids. Germline CDR1 is WNHNN and CDR2 is SYGVQD (reference sequence). V lost 4 bases and J 7 bases, leaving 10 bases between the germline ends. The CDR3: CASSGRAGEAFF. CDR3 coding DNA: TGCGCCAGCAGTGGGAGGGCTGGTGAAGCTTTCTTT.

This clone was detected a few times. This chain links TRBV5-4 with TRBJ2-7; TRBD2 matches at 7 bases. Germline-derived CDR1 and CDR2 are SGHNT and YYREEE (reference sequence). The ends lost 3 bases at V and 5 bases at J; junction bases unmatched: 17. The CDR3 contains 17 residues. The CDR3 is CASSSQSGLAGVNEQYF. As DNA, the CDR3 is TGTGCCAGCAGCTCCCAATCAGGACTGGCGGGAGTAAACGAGCAGTACTTC.

This clone appeared a few times. This sequence joins TRBV18 and TRBJ2-7; D not resolved. This CDR3 spans 12 amino acids. CDR1 and CDR2 from the germline V gene are KGHSH and LQKENI. V shed 6 bases and J shed 5 bases, with 11 bases lying between them. The CDR3 reads CASSPTIHEQYF. CDR3 DNA: TGTGCCAGCTCGCCTACTATACACGAGCAGTACTTC.

The CDR3 here is CASSLYRDSSYEQYF. For the CDR3, the DNA is TGCGCCAGCAGCTTATACCGGGACTCATCCTACGAGCAGTACTTC. This chain links TRBV5-1 with TRBJ2-7; D possibly corresponds to TRBD2 (6 bases). The germline gives CDR1 SGHRS, CDR2 YFSETQ. V was cut by 2 bases and J by 1 base, with 13 bases left in between. This CDR3 comprises 15 residues.

This clone was picked up one time. CDR3 nucleotide sequence: TGCGCCAGCAGAACCGATCCAGGGGGCCTCACCGGGGAGCTGTTTTTT. Translated, it gives CASRTDPGGLTGELFF. The rearrangement links TRBV5-1 to TRBJ2-2, with 8 nucleotides matching TRBD1. Germline V gene lookup returns CDR1 SGHRS and CDR2 YFSETQ. J lost 4 bases, V lost 5 bases, and 10 bases had no gene match. The CDR3 is 16 amino acids.

This clone has just one count. The chain couples TRBV7-3 to TRBJ2-7; D is uncertain. The CDR3 is 13 residues long. The V and J ends lost 1 base and 5 bases respectively, with 9 bases between them. The germline gives CDR1 SGHTA, CDR2 FQGTGA. CDR3 amino acids: CASSLNTENEQYF. In DNA, the CDR3 is TGTGCCAGCAGCTTAAATACGGAGAACGAGCAGTACTTC. Together with reference TRBV7-3 and TRBJ2-7, the CDR3 gives the full variable domain: GAGVSQTPSNKVTEKGKYVELRCDPISGHTALYWYRQSLGQGPEFLIYFQGTGAADDSGLPNDRFFAVRPEGSVSTLKIQRTERGDSAVYLCASSLNTENEQYFGPGTRLTVT.

V gene TRBV2 combines with J gene TRBJ2-4; D is unclear. The CDR3 covers 13 residues. V lost 3 bases and J lost 4, with 7 bases in between. Germline CDR1 is SNHLY and CDR2 is FYNNEI. The CDR3 reads CASSENSKNIQYF. DNA of the CDR3: TGTGCCAGCAGTGAGAATAGTAAAAACATTCAGTACTTC. Together with reference TRBV2 and TRBJ2-4, the CDR3 gives the full variable domain: EPEVTQTPSHQVTQMGQEVILRCVPISNHLYFYWYRQILGQKVEFLVSFYNNEISEKSEIFDDQFSVERPDGSNFTLKIRSTKLEDSAMYFCASSENSKNIQYFGAGTRLSVL.